This T cell receptor (beta chain) is from a study of T cell changes during pregnancy in multiple sclerosis. The CDR3 is 16 amino acids. The V end lost 1 base, the J end lost 2 bases, and 14 bases lay between the germline ends. In germline, CDR1 is SGHRS, CDR2 YFSETQ. Generated by immunoSEQ multiplex PCR, the TCRdb table keeps only in-frame clones and is missing some. Of roughly 50,000 clones detected, 85% to 95% appear once; the ten largest clones hold 0.25%. The chain employs TRBV5-1 and TRBJ2-3, with a tentative D call TRBD1 (6 bases). The clonotype originates from a female donor with multiple sclerosis, enrolled in a pregnancy study. The sample in question was CD4+ T cells from peripheral blood mononuclear cells, obtained in the third trimester of pregnancy. The DNA of the CDR3 is TGCGCCAGCAGCTTGACCCTCCAGGGGAACACAGATACGCAGTATTTT. Protein: CASSLTLQGNTDTQYF.